This passage covers 3 T cell receptor beta chains from one sample sequenced in a study of blood T cell repertoires in COVID-19. Some clones are missing from TCRdb's copy, which holds only in-frame ones; the method was immunoSEQ multiplex PCR. In the table there are 54,000 or so clones, approximately 88% of which are singletons. Sequencing was done on a sample of peripheral blood. These receptors came from a human donor in a cohort sampled during active COVID-19.

This clone was recorded once. The chain carries TRBV2 and TRBJ2-5; 11 bases are shared with TRBD2. V was pared by 4 bases and J by 4 bases, with 2 bases of the junction left unmatched. Germline-derived CDR1 and CDR2 are SNHLY and FYNNEI. The CDR3 has 14 residues. The CDR3 DNA is TGTGCCAGCAGTGTCGGGACTAGCGGAGAGACCCAGTACTTC. It specifies CASSVGTSGETQYF.

CDR3 DNA: TGCAGCGTTGGGAAGAGACTAGCGGGGGACACAGATACGCAGTATTTT. The encoded protein is CSVGKRLAGDTDTQYF. The chain joins TRBV29-1 to TRBJ2-3; 12 bases align to TRBD2. V lost 4 bases and J lost 2; bases outside the gene matches: 7. The CDR3 runs 16 residues. CDR1 and CDR2 (germline): SQVTM, ANQGSEA.

The chain combines TRBV12-5 with TRBJ2-1; D gene ambiguous. The CDR3 has 16 amino acids. Per the germline V gene, CDR1 is LGHNT and CDR2 is FRNRAP. Trimming removed 0 bases from V and 3 bases from J, with 12 bases in between. The CDR3, as DNA: TGTGCTAGTGGTTTGGTACGTCCAGATATCTACAATGAGCAGTTCTTC. This encodes CASGLVRPDIYNEQFF.